A selection of T cell receptor beta chains follows, all from one sample in a study of cytomegalovirus exposure and HLA in healthy donors. TCRdb keeps only in-frame clones here, not all; method: immunoSEQ multiplex PCR. The sample carries about 300,000 clones, roughly 85% recorded once. Sequencing input: PBMCs. The receptors originated from a man in his forties or fifties in good health and CMV-seropositive. Both conserved end residues are part of each CDR3. Fields, in order: clone size, D gene, J gene, V gene, CDR3 DNA, CDR3 protein. D genes are given only for firm matches. Rows may omit the clone size; those that give it use once, few, many or a size class.

.,TRBD2,TRBJ2-7,TRBV28,TGTGCCAGCAGTTTACTAGCGGGGTCCTACGAGCAGTACTTC,CASSLLAGSYEQYF
.,.,TRBJ2-5,TRBV5-1,TGCGCCAGCAGCTTTCGCAGGGAACAAGAGACCCAGTACTTC,CASSFRREQETQYF
.,TRBD2,TRBJ2-7,TRBV4-3,TGCGCCAGCAGCCACCCCCTAGCGGGAGAAACTTACGAGCAGTACTTC,CASSHPLAGETYEQYF
.,.,TRBJ2-3,TRBV5-1,TGCGCCAGCTCCCGGGACTCCATCACAGATACGCAGTATTTT,CASSRDSITDTQYF
.,.,TRBJ2-2,TRBV11-3,TGTGCCAGCAGCTTATCGGGGAACACCGGGGAGCTGTTTTTT,CASSLSGNTGELFF
.,.,TRBJ2-5,TRBV28,TGTGCCAGCAGTACCCGGAGGGCGGGGGAGACCCAGTACTTC,CASSTRRAGETQYF
.,TRBD1,TRBJ1-6,TRBV4-2,TGTGCCAGCAGCGCAGGACAGGCAGGGTCACCCCTCCACTTT,CASSAGQAGSPLHF
.,TRBD2,TRBJ2-1,TRBV2,TGTGCCAGCAGTGGACTAGCGGGAGGGGGTAACAATGAGCAGTTCTTC,CASSGLAGGGNNEQFF
.,TRBD1,TRBJ2-7,TRBV5-1,TGCGCCAGCAGTCCTGCCGGGACAGGGTTTTACGAGCAGTACTTC,CASSPAGTGFYEQYF
.,.,TRBJ1-2,TRBV7-2,TGTGCCAGCAGTCTAAGGTCTTTACCGCTACCCGGGTATGGCTACACCTTC,CASSLRSLPLPGYGYTF
.,.,TRBJ2-7,TRBV7-9,TGTTCCGCATCGAGGGCTGCCTCCTACGAGCAGTACTTC,CSASRAASYEQYF
few,TRBD2,TRBJ2-3,TRBV10-2,TGCGCCAGCAGGGGAGGGGATACGCAGTATTTT,CASRGGDTQYF
.,.,TRBJ1-2,TRBV7-9,TGTGCCAGCAGCTTAGAGCAGGTGAACTATGGCTACACCTTC,CASSLEQVNYGYTF
.,.,TRBJ2-5,TRBV11-2,TGTGCCAGCAGCTTAGCGAGTTCTTGGGCCCAAGAGACCCAGTACTTC,CASSLASSWAQETQYF
.,TRBD2,TRBJ2-7,TRBV5-4,TGTGCCAGCAGCTTGGCCATCGCTAGCGGGAGCGGGCACGAGCAGTACTTC,CASSLAIASGSGHEQYF
.,.,TRBJ1-1,TRBV7-2,TGTGCCAGCAGCTTAATGGGCCGCGCACCTGAAGCTTTCTTT,CASSLMGRAPEAFF
many,.,TRBJ1-2,TRBV6-4,TGTGCCAGCAGAAATACAGGGTCTGGCTATGGCTACACCTTC,CASRNTGSGYGYTF